This TCR beta chain was recorded in a study of blood T cell repertoires in COVID-19. The authors' processing: Amplification of reference gene primers provided the estimated nucleated cell counts. The method was immunoSEQ multiplex PCR; TCRdb's version includes in-frame clones alone and lacks a portion of them. V, J and clone size were drawn from that table, and D and trimming were deduced from the DNA. This sample has roughly 300,000 clones, with over 85% found just once. The CDR3 is made up of 18 amino acids. Trimming at V came to 6 bases and at J to 0 bases, leaving 15 bases not matched to a gene. From germline, CDR1 is MGHDK and CDR2 SYGVNS.

The chain is built from TRBV25-1 and TRBJ2-3, with TRBD1 matching 7 bases. The receptor comes from a woman aged 25 to 45 with COVID-19, enrolled during active disease. The sample taken for sequencing was peripheral blood. Here the CDR3 DNA reads TGTGCCAGCAGCCCCCCCCCTAGACAGGGTTATAGCACAGATACGCAGTATTTT. It encodes CASSPPPRQGYSTDTQYF.